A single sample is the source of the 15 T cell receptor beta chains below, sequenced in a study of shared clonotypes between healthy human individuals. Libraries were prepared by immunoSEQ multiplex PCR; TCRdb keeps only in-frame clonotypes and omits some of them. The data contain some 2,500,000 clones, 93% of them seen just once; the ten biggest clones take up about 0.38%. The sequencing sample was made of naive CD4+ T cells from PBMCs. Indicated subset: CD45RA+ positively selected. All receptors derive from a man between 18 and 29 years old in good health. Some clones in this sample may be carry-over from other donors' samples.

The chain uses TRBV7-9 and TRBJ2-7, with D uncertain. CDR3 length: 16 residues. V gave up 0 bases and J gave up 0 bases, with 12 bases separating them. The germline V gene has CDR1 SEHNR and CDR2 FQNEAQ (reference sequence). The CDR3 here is CASSLARQTNSYEQYF. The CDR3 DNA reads TGTGCCAGCAGCTTAGCGAGGCAGACCAACTCCTACGAGCAGTACTTC.

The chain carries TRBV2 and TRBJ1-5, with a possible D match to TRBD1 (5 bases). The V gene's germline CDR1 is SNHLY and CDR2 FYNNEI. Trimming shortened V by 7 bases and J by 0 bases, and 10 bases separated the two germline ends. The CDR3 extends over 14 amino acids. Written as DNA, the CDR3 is TGTGCCAGCAAGGGGCTATATAGCAATCAGCCCCAGCATTTT. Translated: CASKGLYSNQPQHF. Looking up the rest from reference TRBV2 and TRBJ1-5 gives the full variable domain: EPEVTQTPSHQVTQMGQEVILRCVPISNHLYFYWYRQILGQKVEFLVSFYNNEISEKSEIFDDQFSVERPDGSNFTLKIRSTKLEDSAMYFCASKGLYSNQPQHFGDGTRLSIL.

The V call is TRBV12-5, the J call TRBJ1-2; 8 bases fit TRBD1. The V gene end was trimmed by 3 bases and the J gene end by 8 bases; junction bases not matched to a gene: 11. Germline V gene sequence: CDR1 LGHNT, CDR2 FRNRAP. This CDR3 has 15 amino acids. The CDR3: CASGLVAGQEYGYTF. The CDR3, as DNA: TGTGCTAGTGGTTTAGTGGCGGGACAGGAGTACGGCTACACCTTC.

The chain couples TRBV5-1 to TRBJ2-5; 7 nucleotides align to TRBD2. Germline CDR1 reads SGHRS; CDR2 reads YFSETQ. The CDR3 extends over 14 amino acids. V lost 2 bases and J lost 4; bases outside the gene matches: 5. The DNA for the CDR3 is TGCGCCAGCAGCTTACAGCGGGATTTAGAGACCCAGTACTTC. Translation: CASSLQRDLETQYF.

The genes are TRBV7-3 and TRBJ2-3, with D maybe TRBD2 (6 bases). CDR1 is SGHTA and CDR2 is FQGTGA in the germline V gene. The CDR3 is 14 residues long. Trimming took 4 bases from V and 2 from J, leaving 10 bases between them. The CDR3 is CASSSGETTDTQYF. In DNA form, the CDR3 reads TGTGCCAGCAGCTCGGGAGAGACCACAGATACGCAGTATTTT. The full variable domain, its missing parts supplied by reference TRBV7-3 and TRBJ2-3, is GAGVSQTPSNKVTEKGKYVELRCDPISGHTALYWYRQSLGQGPEFLIYFQGTGAADDSGLPNDRFFAVRPEGSVSTLKIQRTERGDSAVYLCASSSGETTDTQYFGPGTRLTVL.

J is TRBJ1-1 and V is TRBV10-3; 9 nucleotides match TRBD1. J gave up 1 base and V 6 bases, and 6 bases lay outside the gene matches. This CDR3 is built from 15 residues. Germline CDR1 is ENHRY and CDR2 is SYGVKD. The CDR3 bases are TGTGCCATCAGGCCTTGGGACAGGGCGAACACTGAAGCTTTCTTT. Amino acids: CAIRPWDRANTEAFF.

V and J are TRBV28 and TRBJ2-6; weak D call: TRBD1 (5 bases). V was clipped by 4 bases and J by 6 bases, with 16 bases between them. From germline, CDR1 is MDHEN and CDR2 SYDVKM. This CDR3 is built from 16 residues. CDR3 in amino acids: CASSSRDSLAANVLTF. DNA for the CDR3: TGTGCCAGCAGTTCCAGGGATTCTCTGGCGGCCAACGTCCTGACTTTC.

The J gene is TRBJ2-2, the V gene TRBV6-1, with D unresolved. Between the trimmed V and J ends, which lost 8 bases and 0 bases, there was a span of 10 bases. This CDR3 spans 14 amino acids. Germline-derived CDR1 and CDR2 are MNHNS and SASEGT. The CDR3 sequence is CASVVLANTGELFF. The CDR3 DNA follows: TGTGCCAGCGTAGTACTGGCGAACACCGGGGAGCTGTTTTTT.

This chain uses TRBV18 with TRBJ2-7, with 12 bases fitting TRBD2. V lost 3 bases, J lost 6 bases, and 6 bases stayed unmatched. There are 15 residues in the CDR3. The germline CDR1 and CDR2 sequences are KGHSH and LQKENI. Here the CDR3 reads CASSPTSGSLREQYF. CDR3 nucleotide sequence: TGTGCCAGCTCACCGACTAGCGGGAGCCTACGCGAGCAGTACTTC.

As DNA, the CDR3 is TGCAGCGTTGAGGGAGGCAGGGGAGAGGTCTACGAGCAGTACTTC. Residues: CSVEGGRGEVYEQYF. V gene TRBV29-1 combines with J gene TRBJ2-7; D possibly matches TRBD1 or TRBD2 (6 bases each). The CDR3 is made up of 15 amino acids. V was cut by 3 bases and J by 3 bases, with 18 bases left in between. CDR1 is SQVTM, CDR2 ANQGSEA, per germline.

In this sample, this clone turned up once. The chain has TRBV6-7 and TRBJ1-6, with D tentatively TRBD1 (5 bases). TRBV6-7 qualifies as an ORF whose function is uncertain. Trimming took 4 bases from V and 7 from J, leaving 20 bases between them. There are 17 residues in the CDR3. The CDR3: CASSWFPGPTKNSPLHF. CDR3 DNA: TGTGCCAGCAGTTGGTTCCCGGGACCAACCAAAAATTCACCCCTCCACTTT.

CDR3 nucleotides: TGTGCCAGCAGCGTACGCGTTGCTAGCACAGATACGCAGTATTTT. Translation gives CASSVRVASTDTQYF. The V call is TRBV9, the J call TRBJ2-3; D not resolved. Germline V gives CDR1 SGDLS, CDR2 YYNGEE. Trimming removed 1 base at V and 0 bases at J, with 9 bases between. The CDR3 sequence is 15 residues long.

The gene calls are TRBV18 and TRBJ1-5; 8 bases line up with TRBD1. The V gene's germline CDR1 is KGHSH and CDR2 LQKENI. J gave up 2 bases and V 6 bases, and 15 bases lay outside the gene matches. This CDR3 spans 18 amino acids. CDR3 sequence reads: CASSPGTGAPRGNQPQHF. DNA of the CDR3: TGTGCCAGCTCCCCCGGGACAGGTGCCCCTCGGGGCAATCAGCCCCAGCATTTT.

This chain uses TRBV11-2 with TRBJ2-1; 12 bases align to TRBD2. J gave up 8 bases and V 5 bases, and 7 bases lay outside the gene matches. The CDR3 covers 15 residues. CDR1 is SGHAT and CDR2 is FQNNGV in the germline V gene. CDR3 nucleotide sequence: TGTGCCAGCAGCCCCCTAGCGGGAGGGTTCGATGAGCAGTTCTTC. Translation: CASSPLAGGFDEQFF.

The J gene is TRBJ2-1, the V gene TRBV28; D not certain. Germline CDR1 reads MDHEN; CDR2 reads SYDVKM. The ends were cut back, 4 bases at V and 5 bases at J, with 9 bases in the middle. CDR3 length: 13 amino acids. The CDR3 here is CASSSPRNNEQFF. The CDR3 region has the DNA TGTGCCAGCAGTTCCCCCCGAAACAATGAGCAGTTCTTC.